What follows are 15 T cell receptor beta chains derived from one specimen sequenced in a study of Graves' ophthalmopathy and Graves' hyperthyroidism (dated by TCRdb to between 2017 and 2018). The sequencer listed for this sample is Illumina HiSeq 2000. For repertoire sequencing, the TCR beta CDR3 regions were amplified from RNA transcripts. HTBI primers and the Qiagen OneStep RT-PCR kit were used in a first-round RT-PCR, which was followed by a second-round multiplex PCR, size selection and purification. In TCRdb, the public reads were trimmed at Q25 with fastp and aligned with MiXCR, with productive beta chains retained. For every CDR3 protein sequence, its rows merge into one entry that carries the most common genes and DNA. This sample holds over 500,000 distinct CDR3 sequences; 22% were observed only once. The ten largest make up roughly 7.4% of the sample. Sequencing was performed on peripheral blood. The source is a woman in her late teens or twenties with stable Graves' hyperthyroidism. Some clones in this sample may be carry-over from other donors' samples. Donor details come from another sample of the same person, matched by shared clones.

This clonotype was detected ten times or more. The gene calls are TRBV7-9 and TRBJ1-1, with a weak D call TRBD1 (5 bases). The CDR3 has 13 amino acids. Germline V CDR1 and CDR2: SEHNR, FQNEAQ (reference sequence). V dropped 3 bases and J dropped 5 bases, with 10 bases sitting between them. CDR3 protein: CASSFLGGTEAFF. The CDR3 DNA is TGTGCCAGCAGCTTTTTGGGGGGGACTGAAGCTTTCTTT.

The chain joins TRBV9 to TRBJ2-5, with D possibly being TRBD1 or TRBD2 (5 bases each). Deletions cut 3 bases from V and 1 base from J, with 13 bases between. There are 15 residues in the CDR3. Germline lookup yields CDR1 SGDLS and CDR2 YYNGEE. The CDR3 sequence: CASSDAGTPQETQYF. CDR3 bases: TGTGCCAGCAGCGATGCCGGGACCCCCCAAGAGACCCAGTACTTC.

In this sample, this clonotype turned up many times. The chain recombines TRBV6-1 with TRBJ2-2, with D possibly matching TRBD1 (6 bases). The CDR3 spans 15 residues. Germline CDR1 MNHNS, CDR2 SASEGT. Between the trimmed V and J ends, which lost 2 bases and 4 bases, there was a span of 11 bases. CDR3 sequence (DNA): TGTGCCAGCAGTGAACCCGGACAGACCACCGGGGAGCTGTTTTTT. Protein sequence: CASSEPGQTTGELFF.

This chain uses TRBV12-3 or TRBV12-4 with TRBJ1-2; D gene uncertain. V lost 6 bases and J lost 3, with 17 bases in between. This CDR3 region has 15 residues. CDR3 sequence: CASSAYSAKDYGYTF. The CDR3 DNA follows: TGTGCCAGCAGCGCATACAGTGCGAAAGACTATGGCTACACCTTC.

This clonotype was counted ten times or more. The chain recombines TRBV7-2 with TRBJ1-1; D is possibly TRBD1 (6 bases). V was pared by 7 bases and J by 7 bases, with 13 bases between. The CDR3 length is 12 residues. The V gene's germline CDR1 is SGHTA and CDR2 FQGNSA. The CDR3 region is CASNQGWGEAFF. The CDR3 nucleotides read TGTGCCAGCAATCAGGGGTGGGGTGAAGCTTTCTTT.

At least ten counts were recorded for this clonotype. V usage is TRBV6-1 and J usage is TRBJ1-5; TRBD1 is a possible D gene (5 bases). Trimming cost V 7 bases and J 3 bases, with 10 bases left between them. Germline V CDR1 and CDR2: MNHNS, SASEGT. The CDR3 is made up of 13 amino acids. CDR3 sequence reads: CASKGRDNQPQHF. In nucleotides, the CDR3 is TGTGCCAGCAAGGGGAGAGACAATCAGCCCCAGCATTTT.

The chain joins TRBV9 to TRBJ2-2; tentatively, D is TRBD2 (7 bases). The ends were cut back, 4 bases at V and 5 bases at J, with 18 bases in the middle. Per the germline V gene, CDR1 is SGDLS and CDR2 is YYNGEE. This CDR3 is 16 amino acids long. CDR3 region: CASSPMGGAGTGELFF. CDR3 nucleotide sequence: TGTGCCAGCAGCCCAATGGGGGGGGCTGGTACCGGGGAGCTGTTTTTT.

This clonotype was found many times. This chain uses TRBV6-2 or TRBV6-3 with TRBJ2-6, with 8 bases lining up with TRBD1. This CDR3 contains 15 residues. The ends lost 5 bases at V and 2 bases at J; junction bases unmatched: 2. Germline V CDR1 and CDR2: MNHEY, SVGEGT. CDR3 sequence reads: CASSATGAGANVLTF. As DNA, the CDR3 is TGTGCCAGCAGTGCGACAGGGGCTGGGGCCAACGTCCTGACTTTC.

V is TRBV6-1 and J is TRBJ2-4; D is uncertain. The CDR3 is made up of 16 amino acids. Germline CDR1 reads MNHNS; CDR2 reads SASEGT. The ends were cut back, 6 bases at V and 1 base at J, with 16 bases in the middle. As DNA, the CDR3 is TGTGCCAGCAGGGTATCTGGCGTTACGGCCAAAAACATTCAGTACTTC. Amino acid sequence: CASRVSGVTAKNIQYF.

The rearrangement joins TRBV20-1 to TRBJ2-7; 10 positions agree with TRBD1. In germline, CDR1 is DFQATT, CDR2 SNEGSKA (reference sequence). CDR3 length: 16 residues. V was clipped by 3 bases and J by 2 bases; unmatched bases: 10. The CDR3 sequence: CSARPPRDRGAYEQYF. The CDR3 nucleotides read TGCAGTGCTAGGCCCCCCCGGGACAGGGGAGCCTACGAGCAGTACTTC.

This clonotype was picked up many times. The V and J genes are TRBV12-3 or TRBV12-4 and TRBJ2-7; a weak D match, TRBD2 (5 bases). Trimming cost V 1 base and J 6 bases, with 13 bases left between them. The CDR3 is 14 residues long. DNA for the CDR3: TGTGCCAGCAGTTTAGGGGGAGTGGTAGGCGAGCAGTACTTC. The encoded protein is CASSLGGVVGEQYF.

In its sample, this clonotype was seen many times. This chain links TRBV5-8 with TRBJ2-7, with 11 bases fitting TRBD2. In germline, CDR1 is SGHTS, CDR2 YDEGEE. This CDR3 has 15 residues. J was trimmed by 4 bases and V by 4 bases; bases with no gene match: 7. DNA for the CDR3: TGTGCCAGCAGCGTTACTAGCGGGAGAGGTTACGAGCAGTACTTC. It encodes CASSVTSGRGYEQYF.

In the case of this clonotype: A much larger clone lies one base from this, so it may be a read error. The chain couples TRBV20-1 to TRBJ2-5; D call uncertain. The germline CDR1 and CDR2 sequences are DFQATT and SNEGSKA (reference sequence). CDR3 length equals 12 residues. This CDR3 reads CSARANLETKYF. CDR3 nucleotides: TGCAGTGCTAGGGCGAACCTGGAGACCAAGTACTTC.

This clonotype was found many times. V is TRBV20-1 and J is TRBJ2-7, with 11 nucleotides matching TRBD1. V shed 5 bases, J shed 4 bases, and the junction held 4 bases outside the gene matches. Germline V gene data show CDR1 as DFQATT and CDR2 as SNEGSKA (reference sequence). The CDR3 contains 13 residues. CDR3 amino acids: CSAYRDRGYEQYF. DNA for the CDR3: TGCAGTGCTTACCGGGACAGGGGGTACGAGCAGTACTTC.

This chain joins TRBV5-4 and TRBJ2-7; 8 bases line up with TRBD1. The CDR3 extends over 12 amino acids. Germline assignment: CDR1 SGHNT and CDR2 YYREEE (reference sequence). Trimming cost V 10 bases and J 6 bases; bases outside gene matches: 9. CDR3 bases: TGTGCCGGCGCCGGACAGGGCGGCGAGCAGTACTTC. Its protein product is CAGAGQGGEQYF.